The next 27 T cell receptor beta chains were all read from a single sample in a study of T cell changes during pregnancy in multiple sclerosis. TCRdb keeps only in-frame clones here, not all; method: immunoSEQ multiplex PCR. There are over 45,000 clones in the sample; about 90% occur only once, and around 8.1% lies in the top ten. Source: CD8+ T cells from peripheral blood mononuclear cells, taken after pregnancy. The receptors originated from a female donor with multiple sclerosis, enrolled in a pregnancy study.

The chain carries TRBV2 and TRBJ1-1; D uncertain. This CDR3 spans 17 amino acids. V dropped 4 bases and J dropped 3 bases, with 21 bases sitting between them. CDR1 is SNHLY, CDR2 FYNNEI, per germline. The CDR3 spells CASSGLAASSEDTEAFF. CDR3 DNA sequence: TGTGCCAGCAGTGGCCTGGCAGCAAGTAGTGAGGACACTGAAGCTTTCTTT.

The chain has TRBV7-6 and TRBJ2-3, with TRBD2 matching 14 bases. Germline V CDR1 and CDR2: SGHVS, FNYEAQ. The CDR3 sequence is 14 residues long. V lost 9 bases and J lost 6; bases outside the gene matches: 5. CDR3 in DNA: TGTGCCAGTGGGACTAGCGGGAGTCCTGATACGCAGTATTTT. This sequence encodes CASGTSGSPDTQYF.

The CDR3 DNA follows: TGTGCCAGCTGGAGACAGCGCAATGAGCAGTTCTTC. Protein sequence: CASWRQRNEQFF. The rearrangement links TRBV7-9 to TRBJ2-1; possible D gene TRBD1, 5 bases. Trimming shortened V by 8 bases and J by 6 bases, and 11 bases separated the two germline ends. From germline, CDR1 is SEHNR and CDR2 FQNEAQ (reference sequence). There are 12 residues in the CDR3.

The V and J genes are TRBV5-4 and TRBJ2-3; 8 nucleotides match TRBD1. The CDR3 is 17 amino acids. Germline V gene lookup returns CDR1 SGHNT and CDR2 YYREEE (reference sequence). The V segment lost 3 bases and the J segment 0 bases; nucleotides outside the gene matches: 9. The CDR3 loop is CASSSPRTGTSTDTQYF. The CDR3 DNA reads as TGTGCCAGCAGCTCACCGAGGACAGGGACCAGCACAGATACGCAGTATTTT.

This rearrangement joins TRBV7-2 to TRBJ1-1; no clear D. The CDR3 has 12 amino acids. The V and J ends lost 6 bases and 4 bases respectively, with 9 bases between them. Germline values: CDR1 SGHTA, CDR2 FQGNSA. The CDR3 reads CASSWPGTEAFF. CDR3 in DNA: TGTGCCAGCAGTTGGCCGGGCACTGAAGCTTTCTTT.

The rearrangement links TRBV13 to TRBJ2-5; D unresolved. V lost 1 base to trimming and J lost 4 bases, with 7 bases between them. From germline, CDR1 is PRHDT and CDR2 FYEKMQ (reference sequence). The CDR3 length is 13 residues. The CDR3 bases are TGTGCCAGCAGCTTAGAGCTTAGAGAGACCCAGTACTTC. Residues: CASSLELRETQYF.

The chain uses TRBV19 and TRBJ1-5; TRBD1 matches at 7 bases. Germline CDR1 is LNHDA and CDR2 is SQIVND (reference sequence). The CDR3 contains 16 residues. V dropped 3 bases and J dropped 0; count of bases not matched to a gene: 5. CDR3 sequence (DNA): TGTGCCAGTAGTATTGGGACAGCAGATAGCAATCAGCCCCAGCATTTT. Residues: CASSIGTADSNQPQHF.

The J gene is TRBJ2-7, the V gene TRBV4-1; D may be TRBD1 (5 bases). This CDR3 contains 15 residues. Trimming pared 1 base from V and 2 bases from J, leaving 12 bases between. CDR1 is MGHRA, CDR2 YSYEKL, per germline. Written as DNA, the CDR3 is TGCGCCAGCAGCCAAGGGTCAGGGATTGCCTACGAGCAGTACTTC. Translated, it gives CASSQGSGIAYEQYF.

The chain combines TRBV7-9 with TRBJ2-5; 8 nucleotides line up with TRBD1. The CDR3 spans 13 residues. V shed 5 bases, J shed 2 bases, and the junction held 1 base outside the gene matches. Germline CDR1 is SEHNR and CDR2 is FQNEAQ (reference sequence). The DNA for the CDR3 is TGTGCCAGCAGCAGGACAGGGCAAGAGACCCAGTACTTC. Its translation: CASSRTGQETQYF.

The chain is built from TRBV4-3 and TRBJ1-2, with a tentative D call TRBD1 (6 bases). V gave up 1 base and J gave up 6 bases, with 9 bases separating them. The CDR3 is made up of 13 amino acids. Germline V gene data show CDR1 as LGHNA and CDR2 as YSLEER. For the CDR3, the DNA is TGCGCCAGCAGCCAAGGGGCAGGGGATGGCTACACCTTC. Translated, it gives CASSQGAGDGYTF.

The gene calls are TRBV10-3 and TRBJ2-5; 12 bases are shared with TRBD1. This CDR3 is 16 amino acids long. The J segment lost 5 bases and the V segment lost 6 bases, leaving 10 bases of the junction unmatched. Germline CDR1 reads ENHRY; CDR2 reads SYGVKD. The CDR3 nucleotides are TGTGCCATCAGCCCCGGGACAGGGGGCGCGAGGGAGACCCAGTACTTC. Translating it yields CAISPGTGGARETQYF.

The V and J genes are TRBV6-1 and TRBJ2-7, with D maybe TRBD1 (6 bases). This CDR3 is built from 13 residues. CDR1 MNHNS and CDR2 SASEGT come from the germline V gene. Trimming shortened V by 3 bases and J by 2 bases, and 8 bases separated the two germline ends. The CDR3 sequence: CASSDWTAYEQYF. In DNA, the CDR3 is TGTGCCAGCAGTGACTGGACAGCCTACGAGCAGTACTTC.

The V gene is TRBV5-6, the J gene TRBJ2-7, with 8 bases fitting TRBD2. The CDR3 length is 13 residues. V lost 6 bases and J lost 1; bases outside the gene matches: 3. The germline V gene has CDR1 SGHDT and CDR2 YYEEEE. The CDR3 bases are TGTGCCAGCATCGGGGGGGGATCCTACGAGCAGTACTTC. This codes for CASIGGGSYEQYF.

The chain is built from TRBV30 and TRBJ1-4; 9 bases are a match to TRBD1. The CDR3 has 12 residues. J was trimmed by 6 bases and V by 8 bases; bases with no gene match: 4. Germline V lookup: CDR1 GTSNPN, CDR2 SVGIG (reference sequence). The chain's CDR3 is CALDRGDEKLFF. Written as DNA, the CDR3 is TGTGCCCTGGACAGGGGCGATGAAAAACTGTTTTTT.

The chain recombines TRBV27 with TRBJ1-4; weak D call: TRBD1 (5 bases). This CDR3 spans 15 amino acids. The germline V gene encodes CDR1 MNHEY and CDR2 SMNVEV (reference sequence). V was pared by 5 bases and J by 8 bases, with 18 bases between. CDR3 sequence: CASSQTAGSREKLFF. The CDR3 DNA reads TGTGCCAGCAGTCAGACAGCCGGTAGTCGCGAAAAACTGTTTTTT.

V is TRBV19 and J is TRBJ2-1; unclear D gene. V was clipped by 1 base and J by 3 bases, with 10 bases between them. From germline, CDR1 is LNHDA and CDR2 SQIVND (reference sequence). CDR3 length equals 15 residues. In nucleotides, the CDR3 is TGTGCCAGTAGTATAGGGAGCGTTAACTACAATGAGCAGTTCTTC. It specifies CASSIGSVNYNEQFF.

The chain is built from TRBV5-6 and TRBJ2-1; 7 nucleotides align to TRBD1. The germline V gene has CDR1 SGHDT and CDR2 YYEEEE. The CDR3 extends over 15 amino acids. V lost 2 bases and J lost 8; bases outside the gene matches: 10. CDR3 residues: CASSFTFTGADEQFF. The DNA of the CDR3 is TGTGCCAGCAGCTTTACCTTCACAGGGGCCGATGAGCAGTTCTTC.

The chain is built from TRBV2 and TRBJ1-2; possible D gene TRBD1, 6 bases. The V gene lost 6 bases and the J gene lost 3 bases, with 20 bases spanning the gap. The CDR3 covers 16 residues. Germline V gene lookup returns CDR1 SNHLY and CDR2 FYNNEI. The CDR3 bases are TGTGCCAGCAGGATCGACAGGTTCTTGCGCTACTATGGCTACACCTTC. Translating gives CASRIDRFLRYYGYTF.

This sequence joins TRBV6-5 and TRBJ1-5; D remains ambiguous. The CDR3 has 14 residues. Germline V gene data show CDR1 as MNHEY and CDR2 as SVGAGI. V lost 6 bases and J 7 bases, leaving 16 bases between the germline ends. CDR3 residues: CASSDGGREQPQHF. The CDR3 DNA reads TGTGCCAGCAGCGACGGTGGGCGCGAACAGCCCCAGCATTTT.

The chain carries TRBV10-3 and TRBJ2-3; D gene ambiguous. Deletions cut 2 bases from V and 0 bases from J, with 9 bases between. The CDR3 is 15 amino acids. Germline V gene lookup returns CDR1 ENHRY and CDR2 SYGVKD. The CDR3 is CAISEGLSSTDTQYF. The CDR3 bases are TGTGCCATCAGTGAGGGGCTTTCTAGCACAGATACGCAGTATTTT.

The chain is built from TRBV19 and TRBJ1-2; TRBD1 is a possible D gene (5 bases). This CDR3 is built from 14 residues. Per germline, CDR1 LNHDA and CDR2 SQIVND (reference sequence). Trimming removed 10 bases at V and 0 bases at J, with 15 bases between. CDR3 amino acids: CATIGGGTNYGYTF. In DNA form, the CDR3 reads TGTGCCACCATTGGCGGGGGGACTAACTATGGCTACACCTTC.

The gene calls are TRBV28 and TRBJ2-2; 7 nucleotides match TRBD1. The germline CDR1 and CDR2 sequences are MDHEN and SYDVKM. Germline trimming cut 6 bases from V and 0 bases from J; bases unmatched to any gene: 4. There are 15 residues in the CDR3. CDR3 in amino acids: CASSRGQTNTGELFF. The CDR3 DNA reads as TGTGCCAGCAGCCGGGGACAGACGAACACCGGGGAGCTGTTTTTT.

This sequence joins TRBV19 and TRBJ1-2; D uncertain. CDR1 LNHDA and CDR2 SQIVND come from the germline V gene (reference sequence). V was cut by 1 base and J by 3 bases, with 9 bases left in between. This CDR3 is built from 14 residues. CDR3 sequence reads: CASSIVPSDYGYTF. CDR3 DNA sequence: TGTGCCAGTAGTATAGTTCCGTCTGACTATGGCTACACCTTC.

This chain links TRBV29-1 with TRBJ2-3; D is possibly TRBD1 (5 bases). CDR1 SQVTM and CDR2 ANQGSEA come from the germline V gene. CDR3 length: 14 amino acids. The CDR3 protein is CTVEDRFNTDTQYF. The CDR3 DNA is TGCACCGTGGAAGACAGATTCAACACAGATACGCAGTATTTT.

The CDR3 sequence: CASSPISTSGSHDEQYF. In nucleotides, the CDR3 is TGTGCCAGCAGTCCGATTTCAACTAGCGGGAGTCACGACGAGCAGTACTTC. This chain links TRBV27 with TRBJ2-7; 11 bases fit TRBD2. From germline, CDR1 is MNHEY and CDR2 SMNVEV (reference sequence). CDR3 length: 17 amino acids. V trimming: 5 bases; J trimming: 5 bases; junction bases outside the gene matches: 14.

The chain joins TRBV6-6 to TRBJ2-1, with no clear D. Germline CDR1 and CDR2: MNHNY and SVGAGI (reference sequence). V lost 3 bases to trimming and J lost 0 bases, with 6 bases between them. The CDR3 loop spans 14 amino acids. The CDR3 protein is CASSYSSSYNEQFF. The CDR3 region has the DNA TGTGCCAGCAGTTATAGCAGCTCCTACAATGAGCAGTTCTTC.

The J gene is TRBJ2-3, the V gene TRBV19, with 7 bases identical to TRBD1. Germline CDR1 and CDR2: LNHDA and SQIVND (reference sequence). The ends lost 8 bases at V and 5 bases at J; junction bases unmatched: 10. The CDR3 contains 14 residues. CDR3 DNA sequence: TGTGCCAGTTTTTCAGGGGGTTTTCTAGATACGCAGTATTTT. This codes for CASFSGGFLDTQYF. The whole variable domain, remainder taken from reference TRBV19 and TRBJ2-3, is DGGITQSPKYLFRKEGQNVTLSCEQNLNHDAMYWYRQDPGQGLRLIYYSQIVNDFQKGDIAEGYSVSREKKESFPLTVTSAQKNPTAFYLCASFSGGFLDTQYFGPGTRLTVL.